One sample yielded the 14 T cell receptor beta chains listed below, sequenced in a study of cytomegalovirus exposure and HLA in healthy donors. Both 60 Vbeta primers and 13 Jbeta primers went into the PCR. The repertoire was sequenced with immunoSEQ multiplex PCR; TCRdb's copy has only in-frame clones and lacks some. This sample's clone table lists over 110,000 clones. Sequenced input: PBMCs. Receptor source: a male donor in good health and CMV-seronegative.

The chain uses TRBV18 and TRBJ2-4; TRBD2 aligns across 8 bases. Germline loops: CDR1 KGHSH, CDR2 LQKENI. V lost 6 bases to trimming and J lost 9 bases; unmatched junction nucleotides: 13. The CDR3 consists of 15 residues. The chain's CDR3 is CASSQELAGMVIQYF. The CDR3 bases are TGTGCCAGCTCTCAAGAATTAGCGGGGATGGTCATTCAGTACTTC. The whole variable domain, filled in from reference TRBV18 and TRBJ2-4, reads NAGVMQNPRHLVRRRGQEARLRCSPMKGHSHVYWYRQLPEEGLKFMVYLQKENIIDESGMPKERFSAEFPKEGPSILRIQQVVRGDSAAYFCASSQELAGMVIQYFGAGTRLSVL.

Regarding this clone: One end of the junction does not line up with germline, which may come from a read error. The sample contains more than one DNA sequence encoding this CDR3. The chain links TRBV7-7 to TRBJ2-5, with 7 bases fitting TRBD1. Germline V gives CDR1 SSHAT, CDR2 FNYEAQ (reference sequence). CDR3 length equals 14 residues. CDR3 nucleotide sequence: TGTGCTAGCAGCTTGAACAGGGGCAGTGAGACCCAGTACTTC. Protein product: CASSLNRGSETQYF.

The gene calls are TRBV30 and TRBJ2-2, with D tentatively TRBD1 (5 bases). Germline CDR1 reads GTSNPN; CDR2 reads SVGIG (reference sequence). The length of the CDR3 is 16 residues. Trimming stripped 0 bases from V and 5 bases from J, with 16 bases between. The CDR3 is CAWSVRAGRTTGELFF. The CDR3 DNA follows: TGTGCCTGGAGTGTACGGGCAGGGCGTACGACCGGGGAGCTGTTTTTT.

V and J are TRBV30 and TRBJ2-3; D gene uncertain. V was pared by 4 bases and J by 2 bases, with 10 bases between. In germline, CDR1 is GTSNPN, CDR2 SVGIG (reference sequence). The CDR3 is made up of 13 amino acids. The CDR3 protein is CAWKNSFTDTQYF. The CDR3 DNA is TGTGCCTGGAAAAATTCCTTCACAGATACGCAGTATTTT.

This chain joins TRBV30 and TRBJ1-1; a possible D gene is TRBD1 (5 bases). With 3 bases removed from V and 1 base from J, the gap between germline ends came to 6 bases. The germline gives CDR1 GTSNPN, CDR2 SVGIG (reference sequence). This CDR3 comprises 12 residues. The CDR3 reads CAWRGQNTEAFF. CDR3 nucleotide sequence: TGTGCCTGGAGGGGGCAGAACACTGAAGCTTTCTTT.

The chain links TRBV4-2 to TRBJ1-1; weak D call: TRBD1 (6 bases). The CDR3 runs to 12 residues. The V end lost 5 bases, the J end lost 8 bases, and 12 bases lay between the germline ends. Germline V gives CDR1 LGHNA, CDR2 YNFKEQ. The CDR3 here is CASSSPGTEAFF. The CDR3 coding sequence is TGTGCCAGCAGCTCTCCCGGGACAGAAGCTTTCTTT.

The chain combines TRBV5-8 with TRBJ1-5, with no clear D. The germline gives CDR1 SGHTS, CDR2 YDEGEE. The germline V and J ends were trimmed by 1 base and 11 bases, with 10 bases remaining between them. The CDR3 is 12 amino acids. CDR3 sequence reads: CASSLTRLAQHF. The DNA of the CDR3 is TGTGCCAGCAGCTTGACGAGGTTAGCCCAGCATTTT.

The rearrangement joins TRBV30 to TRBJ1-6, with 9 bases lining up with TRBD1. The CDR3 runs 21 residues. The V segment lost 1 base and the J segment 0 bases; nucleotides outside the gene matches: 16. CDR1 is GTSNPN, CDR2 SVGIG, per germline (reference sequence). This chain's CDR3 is CAWSEGTGSFAPSSYNSPLHF. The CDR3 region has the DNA TGTGCCTGGAGTGAGGGGACAGGGTCATTCGCCCCGAGCTCCTATAATTCACCCCTCCACTTT.

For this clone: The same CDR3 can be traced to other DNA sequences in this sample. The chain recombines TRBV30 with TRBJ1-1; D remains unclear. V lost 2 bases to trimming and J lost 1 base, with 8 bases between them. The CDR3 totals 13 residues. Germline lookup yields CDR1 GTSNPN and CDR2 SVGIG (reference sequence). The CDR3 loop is CAWSPTGNTEAFF. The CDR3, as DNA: TGTGCCTGGAGTCCGACGGGGAACACTGAAGCTTTCTTT.

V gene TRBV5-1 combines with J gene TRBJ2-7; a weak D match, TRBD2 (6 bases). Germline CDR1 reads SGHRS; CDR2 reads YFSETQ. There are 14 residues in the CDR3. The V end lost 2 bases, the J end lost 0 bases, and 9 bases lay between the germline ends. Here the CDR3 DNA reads TGCGCCAGCAGCTTCGGGGGTACCTCCTACGAGCAGTACTTC. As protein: CASSFGGTSYEQYF.

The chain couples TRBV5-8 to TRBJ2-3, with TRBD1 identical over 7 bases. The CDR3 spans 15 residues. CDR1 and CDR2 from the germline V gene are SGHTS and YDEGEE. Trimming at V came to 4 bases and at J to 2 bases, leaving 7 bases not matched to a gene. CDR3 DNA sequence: TGTGCCAGCAGCAGGGGACAGACACTCACAGATACGCAGTATTTT. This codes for CASSRGQTLTDTQYF.

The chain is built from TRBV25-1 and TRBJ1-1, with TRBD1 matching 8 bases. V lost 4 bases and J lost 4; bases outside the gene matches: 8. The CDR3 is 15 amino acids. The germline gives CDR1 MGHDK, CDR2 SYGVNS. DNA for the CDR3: TGTGCCAGCAGTGGCAGGGGGCGCTCGGCCACTGAAGCTTTCTTT. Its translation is CASSGRGRSATEAFF.

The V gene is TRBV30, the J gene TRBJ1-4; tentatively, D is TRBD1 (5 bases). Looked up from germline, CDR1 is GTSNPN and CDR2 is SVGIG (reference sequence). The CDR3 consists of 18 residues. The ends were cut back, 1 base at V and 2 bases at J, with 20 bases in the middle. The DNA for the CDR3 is TGTGCCTGGAGTGGGAGGGGAGGAGGTACGAGTACTAATGAAAAACTGTTTTTT. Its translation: CAWSGRGGGTSTNEKLFF. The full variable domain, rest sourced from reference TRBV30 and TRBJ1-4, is SQTIHQWPATLVQPVGSPLSLECTVEGTSNPNLYWYRQAAGRGLQLLFYSVGIGQISSEVPQNLSASRPQDRQFILSSKKLLLSDSGFYLCAWSGRGGGTSTNEKLFFGSGTQLSVL.

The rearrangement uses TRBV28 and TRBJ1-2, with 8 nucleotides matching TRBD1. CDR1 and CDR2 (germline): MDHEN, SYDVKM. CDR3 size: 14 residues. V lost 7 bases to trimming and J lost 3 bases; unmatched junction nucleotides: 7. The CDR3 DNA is TGTGCCAGCACCCGCGGACAGGGTGACTATGGCTACACCTTC. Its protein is CASTRGQGDYGYTF.